The next 9 T cell receptor beta chains were all read from a single sample in a study of regulatory T cells in long-lasting Graves disease. Building of the TCR beta libraries involved iRepertoire HTBI primers and Arm-PCR of CDR3 regions. Using its own MiXCR run on the multiplex PCR reads, TCRdb lists one record per CDR3 protein. Here the sample spans just over 600,000 distinct CDR3 sequences, around 17% being singletons. Time point described: newly diagnosed GD, antithyroid drugs for less than 3 months. PBMC RNA was the source of the TCR library. These same data were also listed under a study on T cells in Graves' hyperthyroidism and ophthalmopathy.

The input for sequencing was peripheral blood mononuclear cells (PBMCs), taken at new diagnosis, from a patient treated with antithyroid drugs. The source of these receptors is a woman aged 25 to 39 with Graves disease.

This clonotype was found many times. The CDR3 sequence: CASSLGGQGSNQPQHF. The CDR3 DNA reads as TGTGCCAGCAGTTTGGGGGGACAGGGAAGCAATCAGCCCCAGCATTTT. This sequence joins TRBV28 and TRBJ1-5; 9 bases align to TRBD1. CDR3 length: 16 amino acids. Germline values: CDR1 MDHEN, CDR2 SYDVKM. Trimming removed 3 bases from V and 1 base from J; junction bases left unmatched: 4.

This clonotype was seen at least ten times. The chain uses TRBV11-2 and TRBJ1-1; no definite D call. Germline V lookup: CDR1 SGHAT, CDR2 FQNNGV. V lost 3 bases and J lost 5, with 10 bases in between. The CDR3 covers 13 residues. DNA of the CDR3: TGTGCCAGCAGCTTTTCCGGGGAGACTGAAGCTTTCTTT. It codes for CASSFSGETEAFF.

V gene TRBV25-1 combines with J gene TRBJ2-7; no firm D call. This CDR3 is built from 15 residues. Trimming left V 1 base short and J 2 bases short, with 12 bases between. Germline CDR1 MGHDK, CDR2 SYGVNS. CDR3 in DNA: TGTGCCAGCAGTGAATTATTAACTGGAACCTACGAGCAGTACTTC. It codes for CASSELLTGTYEQYF.

There are many counts of this clonotype. The chain employs TRBV2 and TRBJ2-7; possible D gene TRBD2, 5 bases. CDR1 and CDR2 (germline): SNHLY, FYNNEI. The V and J ends lost 7 bases and 3 bases respectively, with 16 bases between them. This CDR3 region has 14 residues. The CDR3: CASNDQTGNYEQYF. In nucleotides, the CDR3 is TGTGCCAGCAATGATCAAACGGGGAACTACGAGCAGTACTTC.

This chain links TRBV3-1 with TRBJ2-1; TRBD2 matches at 14 bases. Germline V gives CDR1 LGHDT, CDR2 YNNKEL (reference sequence). J lost 8 bases, V lost 6 bases, and 6 bases had no gene match. The CDR3 has 15 residues. CDR3: CASRRLAGGPDEQFF. The CDR3 DNA is TGTGCCAGCAGGCGACTAGCGGGAGGGCCGGATGAGCAGTTCTTC.

This clonotype was seen once. V is TRBV3-1 and J is TRBJ1-2; 9 bases align to TRBD1. Trimming took 5 bases from V and 4 from J; bases not matched to a gene: 5. Germline lookup yields CDR1 LGHDT and CDR2 YNNKEL (reference sequence). This CDR3 is 14 amino acids long. CDR3 sequence: CASSTGGDGYGYTF. In nucleotides, the CDR3 is TGTGCCAGCAGCACAGGGGGCGATGGCTATGGCTACACCTTC.

Many counts were recorded for this clonotype. The chain employs TRBV28 and TRBJ1-1, with D maybe TRBD1 (5 bases). CDR1 is MDHEN, CDR2 SYDVKM, per germline. The CDR3 runs 15 residues. Trimming removed 2 bases from V and 0 bases from J, with 10 bases in between. The CDR3 bases are TGTGCCAGCAGTTTAGGTGGGGGTATGAACACTGAAGCTTTCTTT. Encoded protein: CASSLGGGMNTEAFF.

This clonotype was recorded at least ten times. This chain connects TRBV28 to TRBJ2-3, with 7 bases identical to TRBD1. The CDR3 is 15 amino acids. V dropped 5 bases and J dropped 5; count of bases not matched to a gene: 10. Germline V gene lookup returns CDR1 MDHEN and CDR2 SYDVKM. Here the CDR3 reads CASSLTGTALDTQYF. The CDR3 DNA reads as TGTGCCAGCAGTCTAACCGGGACAGCCTTAGATACGCAGTATTTT.

This clonotype appeared many times. CDR3 region: CSVTGTPSQETQYF. Written as DNA, the CDR3 is TGCAGCGTTACTGGGACACCTTCCCAAGAGACCCAGTACTTC. V gene TRBV29-1 combines with J gene TRBJ2-5, with TRBD1 as a possible D gene (6 bases). The CDR3 sequence is 14 residues long. Trimming took off 5 bases at V and 1 base at J, with 14 bases between the two ends. Germline V gives CDR1 SQVTM, CDR2 ANQGSEA.